Listed below are T cell receptor beta chains from one sample, sequenced in a study of response to subunit inactivated influenza vaccine. One entry per CDR3 protein results from TCRdb running MiXCR on the RT-PCR reads. The sample holds about 180,000 distinct CDR3 sequences, nearly 9.5% seen once. The sequences come from non-naive T cells sorted from PBMCs, collected on the day of vaccination. All receptors come from a man in his fifties who received an inactivated influenza vaccine. Each CDR3 is given with its conserved first and last residue. Fields, in order: clone size, D gene, V gene, J gene, CDR3 protein, CDR3 DNA. The D gene is left open where the match is weak. Clone size is not always given. Where it is, it says once, few, many or a class for expanded clones.

clone_size: few
d_call: TRBD1
v_call: TRBV5-1
j_call: TRBJ1-2
cdr3_aa: CASSLASPGQGRGYTF
cdr3_nt: TGCGCCAGCAGCTTGGCTTCGCCGGGACAGGGAAGGGGCTACACCTTC

clone_size: many
d_call: -
v_call: TRBV10-3
j_call: TRBJ1-1
cdr3_aa: CAIRDNTEAFF
cdr3_nt: TGTGCCATCAGGGATAACACTGAAGCTTTCTTT

clone_size: many
d_call: -
v_call: TRBV6-5
j_call: TRBJ1-1
cdr3_aa: CASSYSQGRGTEAFF
cdr3_nt: TGTGCCAGCAGTTACTCACAGGGAAGGGGGACTGAAGCTTTCTTT

clone_size: -
d_call: -
v_call: TRBV4-1
j_call: TRBJ2-3
cdr3_aa: CASSLGYKGGDTQYF
cdr3_nt: TGCGCCAGCAGCCTCGGTTACAAAGGAGGGGATACGCAGTATTTT

clone_size: -
d_call: -
v_call: TRBV2
j_call: TRBJ2-1
cdr3_aa: CASSEFGGYNEQFF
cdr3_nt: TGTGCCAGCAGTGAGTTTGGGGGATACAATGAGCAGTTCTTC

clone_size: few
d_call: -
v_call: TRBV5-1
j_call: TRBJ2-7
cdr3_aa: CASSSTGWEQYF
cdr3_nt: TGCGCCAGCAGCTCGACGGGGTGGGAGCAGTACTTC

clone_size: many
d_call: -
v_call: TRBV4-3
j_call: TRBJ2-3
cdr3_aa: CASSQERADTQYF
cdr3_nt: TGCGCCAGCAGCCAAGAGAGAGCAGATACGCAGTATTTT

clone_size: few
d_call: -
v_call: TRBV30
j_call: TRBJ2-3
cdr3_aa: CAWSPTAFSTDTQYF
cdr3_nt: TGTGCCTGGAGCCCGACAGCCTTTAGCACAGATACGCAGTATTTT

clone_size: -
d_call: TRBD1
v_call: TRBV6-1
j_call: TRBJ1-3
cdr3_aa: CASRADRDRRVGNTIYF
cdr3_nt: TGTGCCAGCAGAGCAGACCGGGACAGGAGAGTTGGAAACACCATATATTTT

clone_size: -
d_call: TRBD1
v_call: TRBV30
j_call: TRBJ1-5
cdr3_aa: CAWSVGGQRDFFGNQPQHF
cdr3_nt: TGTGCCTGGAGTGTAGGGGGCCAGCGAGATTTTTTCGGCAATCAGCCCCAGCATTTT

clone_size: -
d_call: -
v_call: TRBV18
j_call: TRBJ2-1
cdr3_aa: CASSPPLGSNEQFF
cdr3_nt: TGTGCCAGCTCACCACCGTTGGGGAGCAATGAGCAGTTCTTC

clone_size: -
d_call: -
v_call: TRBV19
j_call: TRBJ1-2
cdr3_aa: CASSIAPYGYTF
cdr3_nt: TGTGCCAGTAGTATAGCCCCGTATGGCTACACCTTC

clone_size: -
d_call: -
v_call: TRBV24-1
j_call: TRBJ2-1
cdr3_aa: CATSDPGLGGGEQFF
cdr3_nt: TGTGCCACCAGTGACCCCGGACTAGGGGGCGGTGAGCAGTTCTTC

clone_size: many
d_call: TRBD1
v_call: TRBV20-1
j_call: TRBJ2-7
cdr3_aa: CSAAQGVVYEQYF
cdr3_nt: TGCAGTGCAGCTCAGGGGGTGGTCTACGAGCAGTACTTC

clone_size: many
d_call: TRBD1
v_call: TRBV15
j_call: TRBJ1-1
cdr3_aa: CATSSVNRGKAFF
cdr3_nt: TGTGCCACCAGCAGCGTGAACAGGGGAAAAGCTTTCTTT

clone_size: -
d_call: TRBD1
v_call: TRBV6-2/TRBV6-3
j_call: TRBJ1-5
cdr3_aa: CASSWTGAKQPQHF
cdr3_nt: TGTGCCAGCAGCTGGACAGGGGCCAAACAGCCCCAGCATTTT

clone_size: few
d_call: TRBD1
v_call: TRBV6-1
j_call: TRBJ1-2
cdr3_aa: CASKGTGVFNGYTF
cdr3_nt: TGTGCCAGCAAGGGGACAGGGGTTTTTAATGGCTACACCTTC

clone_size: many
d_call: TRBD1
v_call: TRBV5-1
j_call: TRBJ1-2
cdr3_aa: CASSSGQGDYGYTF
cdr3_nt: TGCGCCAGCAGCAGCGGACAGGGTGACTATGGCTACACCTTC

clone_size: -
d_call: -
v_call: TRBV20-1
j_call: TRBJ1-2
cdr3_aa: CSASDYSNYGYTF
cdr3_nt: TGCAGTGCTAGTGACTACTCAAACTATGGCTACACCTTC

clone_size: -
d_call: TRBD1
v_call: TRBV5-6
j_call: TRBJ2-7
cdr3_aa: CASRKGQGYEQYF
cdr3_nt: TGTGCCAGCAGGAAAGGACAGGGTTACGAGCAGTACTTC

clone_size: few
d_call: -
v_call: TRBV6-5
j_call: TRBJ1-1
cdr3_aa: CASSYLQGNTEAFF
cdr3_nt: TGTGCCAGCAGCTACCTCCAAGGGAACACTGAAGCTTTCTTT

clone_size: many
d_call: TRBD2
v_call: TRBV24-1
j_call: TRBJ2-3
cdr3_aa: CATSETGTSATDTQYF
cdr3_nt: TGTGCCACCAGTGAGACCGGGACTAGCGCTACAGATACGCAGTATTTT

clone_size: -
d_call: -
v_call: TRBV28
j_call: TRBJ2-7
cdr3_aa: CASYRNSYEQYF
cdr3_nt: TGTGCCAGTTACCGGAACTCCTACGAGCAGTACTTC

clone_size: few
d_call: -
v_call: TRBV12-3/TRBV12-4
j_call: TRBJ2-1
cdr3_aa: CASSSDQSSYNEQFF
cdr3_nt: TGTGCCAGCAGTAGTGACCAATCCTCCTACAATGAGCAGTTCTTC

clone_size: -
d_call: -
v_call: TRBV9
j_call: TRBJ2-2
cdr3_aa: CASSLDAGELFF
cdr3_nt: TGTGCCAGCAGCTTGGACGCCGGGGAGCTGTTTTTT

clone_size: few
d_call: -
v_call: TRBV11-2
j_call: TRBJ2-4
cdr3_aa: CASTSYGQVAKNIQYF
cdr3_nt: TGTGCCAGCACCTCTTATGGACAAGTAGCCAAAAACATTCAGTACTTC

clone_size: few
d_call: -
v_call: TRBV27
j_call: TRBJ2-3
cdr3_aa: CASSFRSGRDTQYF
cdr3_nt: TGTGCCAGCAGTTTTCGTTCGGGGAGGGATACGCAGTATTTT

clone_size: -
d_call: -
v_call: TRBV7-2
j_call: TRBJ2-2
cdr3_aa: CASSPTRRELFF
cdr3_nt: TGTGCCAGCAGCCCGACTAGGCGGGAGCTGTTTTTT

clone_size: few
d_call: -
v_call: TRBV6-2/TRBV6-3
j_call: TRBJ2-5
cdr3_aa: CASRQTSSETQYF
cdr3_nt: TGTGCCAGCAGGCAGACTAGTTCGGAGACCCAGTACTTC

clone_size: -
d_call: -
v_call: TRBV2
j_call: TRBJ2-1
cdr3_aa: CASSPGPGGNNEQFF
cdr3_nt: TGTGCCAGCAGCCCCGGCCCCGGGGGTAACAATGAGCAGTTCTTC

clone_size: medium-sized
d_call: -
v_call: TRBV6-2/TRBV6-3
j_call: TRBJ1-1
cdr3_aa: CASGRANTEAFF
cdr3_nt: TGTGCCAGCGGCAGGGCGAACACTGAAGCTTTCTTT

clone_size: few
d_call: -
v_call: TRBV7-2
j_call: TRBJ2-7
cdr3_aa: CASSPRGGGAYEQYF
cdr3_nt: TGTGCCAGCAGCCCGAGGGGAGGGGGCGCCTACGAGCAGTACTTC

clone_size: few
d_call: TRBD1
v_call: TRBV6-2/TRBV6-3
j_call: TRBJ1-5
cdr3_aa: CASGTGAYSNQPQHF
cdr3_nt: TGTGCCAGCGGAACAGGGGCTTATAGCAATCAGCCCCAGCATTTT

clone_size: -
d_call: TRBD2
v_call: TRBV6-1
j_call: TRBJ2-3
cdr3_aa: CASTSLGGSTDTQYF
cdr3_nt: TGTGCCAGCACCTCCCTCGGCGGGAGTACAGATACGCAGTATTTT

clone_size: few
d_call: -
v_call: TRBV7-2
j_call: TRBJ1-2
cdr3_aa: CASSLVRGGSSYGYTF
cdr3_nt: TGTGCCAGCAGCTTAGTTCGGGGAGGTAGTAGCTATGGCTACACCTTC

clone_size: -
d_call: -
v_call: TRBV20-1
j_call: TRBJ2-1
cdr3_aa: CSARDRVSRSSYNEQFF
cdr3_nt: TGCAGTGCTAGAGATCGGGTTAGCCGAAGCTCCTACAATGAGCAGTTCTTC

clone_size: few
d_call: -
v_call: TRBV20-1
j_call: TRBJ1-1
cdr3_aa: CSASSQGSMNTEAFF
cdr3_nt: TGCAGTGCTAGTTCACAGGGTTCCATGAACACTGAAGCTTTCTTT

clone_size: -
d_call: -
v_call: TRBV7-3
j_call: TRBJ2-3
cdr3_aa: CASSSLATDTQYF
cdr3_nt: TGTGCCAGCAGCTCCCTAGCGACAGATACGCAGTATTTT

clone_size: many
d_call: -
v_call: TRBV7-2
j_call: TRBJ2-7
cdr3_aa: CASSLYRVSYEQYF
cdr3_nt: TGTGCCAGCAGCTTATACAGGGTCTCCTACGAGCAGTACTTC

clone_size: few
d_call: -
v_call: TRBV7-8
j_call: TRBJ1-1
cdr3_aa: CASSATRNTEAFF
cdr3_nt: TGTGCCAGCAGCGCCACGCGGAACACTGAAGCTTTCTTT

clone_size: few
d_call: -
v_call: TRBV13
j_call: TRBJ1-3
cdr3_aa: CASSLGDFGNTIYF
cdr3_nt: TGTGCCAGCAGCTTAGGGGATTTTGGAAACACCATATATTTT

clone_size: -
d_call: -
v_call: TRBV10-3
j_call: TRBJ1-1
cdr3_aa: CAIRTGTDTEAFF
cdr3_nt: TGTGCCATCAGGACCGGGACGGACACTGAAGCTTTCTTT

clone_size: many
d_call: -
v_call: TRBV24-1
j_call: TRBJ1-1
cdr3_aa: CATSEPGRDTEAFF
cdr3_nt: TGTGCCACCAGTGAGCCGGGTAGAGACACTGAAGCTTTCTTT

clone_size: many
d_call: -
v_call: TRBV5-1
j_call: TRBJ1-2
cdr3_aa: CASSPTTYGYTF
cdr3_nt: TGCGCCAGCAGTCCCACGACCTATGGCTACACCTTC

clone_size: -
d_call: -
v_call: TRBV29-1
j_call: TRBJ2-5
cdr3_aa: CSVEVFSGTQYF
cdr3_nt: TGCAGCGTTGAAGTGTTCTCCGGGACCCAGTACTTC

clone_size: few
d_call: -
v_call: TRBV5-5
j_call: TRBJ2-2
cdr3_aa: CASTFLTGELFF
cdr3_nt: TGTGCCAGCACCTTCCTGACCGGGGAGCTGTTTTTT

clone_size: few
d_call: -
v_call: TRBV6-5
j_call: TRBJ1-2
cdr3_aa: CASRSEAYGYTF
cdr3_nt: TGTGCCAGCAGGAGCGAGGCCTATGGCTACACCTTC

clone_size: -
d_call: TRBD2
v_call: TRBV19
j_call: TRBJ2-1
cdr3_aa: CASSILLVSGSMNEQFF
cdr3_nt: TGTGCCAGTAGTATCCTCCTGGTTAGCGGGAGTATGAATGAGCAGTTCTTC

clone_size: few
d_call: -
v_call: TRBV30
j_call: TRBJ1-1
cdr3_aa: CAWRNQLNTEAFF
cdr3_nt: TGTGCCTGGAGAAATCAGCTGAACACTGAAGCTTTCTTT

clone_size: -
d_call: TRBD1
v_call: TRBV20-1
j_call: TRBJ2-5
cdr3_aa: CSASARGLQETQYF
cdr3_nt: TGCAGTGCTAGTGCGAGGGGGCTACAAGAGACCCAGTACTTC